This TCR beta chain was identified in a study of blood T cell repertoires in COVID-19. Turning to the study itself: Samples of COVID-19 (acute and convalescent) were obtained from the United States, Italy and Spain. The analysed material was cDNA or gDNA that came from T cells, B-cell-depleted T cells, or PBMCs.

Methods used by the authors: Reference gene primer amplification gave nucleated cell count estimates. Sequencing was performed with immunoSEQ multiplex PCR; in TCRdb, only in-frame clones are kept and a portion is missing. That table supplies the V and J calls and clone size; D and trimming were determined from the DNA. The table lists 30,000 or so clones, 90% of them singletons. CDR3 size: 13 residues. V shed 8 bases, J shed 5 bases, and the junction held 3 bases outside the gene matches. Germline CDR1 reads MNHEY; CDR2 reads SVGAGI. The J gene is TRBJ1-4, the V gene TRBV6-5; 9 nucleotides align to TRBD1. The material sequenced was peripheral blood. This receptor was identified in a man in his fifties or sixties with active COVID-19. CDR3 nucleotides: TGTGCCAGCGGGGACAGGGTAAATGAAAAACTGTTTTTT. Amino acid sequence: CASGDRVNEKLFF.